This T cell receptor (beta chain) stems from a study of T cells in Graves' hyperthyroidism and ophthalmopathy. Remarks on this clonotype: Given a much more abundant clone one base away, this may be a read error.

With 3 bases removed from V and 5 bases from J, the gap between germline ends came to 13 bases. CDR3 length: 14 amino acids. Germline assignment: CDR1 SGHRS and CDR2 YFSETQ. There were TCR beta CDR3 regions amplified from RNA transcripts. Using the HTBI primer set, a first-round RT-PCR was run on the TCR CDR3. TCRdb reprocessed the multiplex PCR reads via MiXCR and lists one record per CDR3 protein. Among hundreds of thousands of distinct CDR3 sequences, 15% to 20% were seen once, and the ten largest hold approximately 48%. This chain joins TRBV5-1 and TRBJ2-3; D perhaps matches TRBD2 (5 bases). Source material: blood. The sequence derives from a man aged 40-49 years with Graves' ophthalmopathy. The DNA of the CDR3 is TGCGCCAGCAGCTCATGGACTGGCAAAGATACGCAGTATTTT. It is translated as CASSSWTGKDTQYF.